The 18 T cell receptor beta chains in this list originate from one sample, sequenced in a study of PD-1 blockade in mismatch repair-deficient tumors (dated by TCRdb to about 2017). The library was made by the immunoSEQ multiplex PCR assay. This is the immuneACCESS table as TCRdb keeps it, with only in-frame sequences that have V and J called. A part of the clones is gone; compared with another copy, unresolved V genes explain less than half, and the rest is unexplained. The sample data list tens of thousands of clones, and 81% of these were observed just once. The ten largest clones take up under 3% of the sample. The sample's time point label, decoded: peripheral blood 12 weeks after first pembrolizumab dose. The sample was peripheral blood, taken 12 weeks after starting pembrolizumab. The receptors come from an adult with mismatch repair-deficient cancer.

The chain carries TRBV6-1 and TRBJ1-1, with D perhaps TRBD1 (5 bases). The germline V gene has CDR1 MNHNS and CDR2 SASEGT. The CDR3 totals 14 residues. V was trimmed by 8 bases and J by 3 bases, leaving 16 bases between them. As DNA, the CDR3 is TGTGCCAGCGAGTTTGGGGGGTTGGACACTGAAGCTTTCTTT. Translating it yields CASEFGGLDTEAFF.

V gene TRBV19 combines with J gene TRBJ2-3, with 7 bases matching TRBD2. V shed 3 bases, J shed 1 base, and the junction held 4 bases outside the gene matches. In germline, CDR1 is LNHDA, CDR2 SQIVND (reference sequence). The CDR3 has 15 amino acids. CDR3 protein: CASSIGGGGTDTQYF. CDR3 DNA sequence: TGTGCCAGTAGTATCGGGGGAGGGGGCACAGATACGCAGTATTTT. The full variable domain, with the rest looked up from reference TRBV19 and TRBJ2-3, is DGGITQSPKYLFRKEGQNVTLSCEQNLNHDAMYWYRQDPGQGLRLIYYSQIVNDFQKGDIAEGYSVSREKKESFPLTVTSAQKNPTAFYLCASSIGGGGTDTQYFGPGTRLTVL.

This clone has a handful of counts. The gene calls are TRBV7-2 and TRBJ2-7; no reliable D call. Germline assignment: CDR1 SGHTA and CDR2 FQGNSA. The ends were cut back, 2 bases at V and 9 bases at J, with 14 bases in the middle. The CDR3 is 13 residues long. CDR3 protein: CASSLSDGQGQYF. CDR3 DNA sequence: TGTGCCAGCAGCTTAAGCGACGGGCAAGGGCAGTACTTC.

V and J are TRBV18 and TRBJ1-5; the D gene is possibly TRBD1 (5 bases). The CDR3 extends over 13 amino acids. V was pared by 3 bases and J by 5 bases, with 8 bases between. Germline V gene lookup returns CDR1 KGHSH and CDR2 LQKENI. CDR3 sequence: CASSPSQDQPQHF. DNA of the CDR3: TGTGCCAGCTCACCTTCACAGGATCAGCCCCAGCATTTT.

This chain connects TRBV5-1 to TRBJ2-7; D unresolved. The germline V and J ends were trimmed by 0 bases and 6 bases, with 13 bases remaining between them. The CDR3 spans 14 residues. Germline V gene lookup returns CDR1 SGHRS and CDR2 YFSETQ. CDR3 amino acids: CASSLVGGPLEQYF. CDR3 DNA: TGCGCCAGCAGCTTGGTAGGCGGTCCCCTCGAGCAGTACTTC.

V usage is TRBV7-3 and J usage is TRBJ2-1; D remains unclear. V was cut by 1 base and J by 5 bases, with 6 bases left in between. The CDR3 has 13 residues. Looked up from germline, CDR1 is SGHTA and CDR2 is FQGTGA. CDR3 nucleotide sequence: TGTGCCAGCAGCTTAAATCGGAACAATGAGCAGTTCTTC. Its protein product is CASSLNRNNEQFF.

The chain uses TRBV5-4 and TRBJ2-1; 11 bases line up with TRBD2. The junction had 3 bases not matched to a gene; V was cut back by 4 bases and J by 6 bases. The CDR3 sequence is 14 residues long. Per germline, CDR1 SGHNT and CDR2 YYREEE (reference sequence). CDR3 nucleotide sequence: TGTGCCAGCAGCGTTAGCGGGAGGGTCAATGAGCAGTTCTTC. Translation gives CASSVSGRVNEQFF.

As for this clone: Compared with germline, one end of the junction differs, possibly owing to a read error. CDR3 residues: CASSSDTIQDF. As DNA, the CDR3 is TGTGCCAGCAGCTCAGACACGATCCAGGACTTC. V and J are TRBV5-8 and TRBJ2-5, with D unresolved. The germline CDR1 and CDR2 sequences are SGHTS and YDEGEE. The CDR3 consists of 11 residues.

The chain combines TRBV19 with TRBJ2-4; TRBD2 matches 7 bases. CDR3 length: 16 residues. Germline V gene sequence: CDR1 LNHDA, CDR2 SQIVND (reference sequence). The trim removed 4 bases at V and 9 bases at J, leaving 15 bases unmatched. The CDR3 spells CASSRPGLSIGTIQYF. The CDR3 nucleotides read TGTGCCAGTAGTAGGCCGGGACTATCAATAGGTACCATTCAGTACTTC.

The V call is TRBV5-1, the J call TRBJ2-3; 9 nucleotides align to TRBD2. CDR3 length: 16 residues. Germline V lookup: CDR1 SGHRS, CDR2 YFSETQ. V shed 2 bases and J 0 bases; nucleotides not matched to a gene: 4. The CDR3 here is CASSLPSGTSTDTQYF. In DNA form, the CDR3 reads TGCGCCAGCAGCTTACCTAGCGGGACCAGCACAGATACGCAGTATTTT. The whole variable domain, filled in from reference TRBV5-1 and TRBJ2-3, reads KAGVTQTPRYLIKTRGQQVTLSCSPISGHRSVSWYQQTPGQGLQFLFEYFSETQRNKGNFPGRFSGRQFSNSRSEMNVSTLELGDSALYLCASSLPSGTSTDTQYFGPGTRLTVL.

This clone was counted a few times. The rearrangement links TRBV7-2 to TRBJ2-2; no reliable D call. The CDR3 has 13 amino acids. The germline V and J ends were trimmed by 4 bases and 3 bases, with 6 bases remaining between them. The germline V gene encodes CDR1 SGHTA and CDR2 FQGNSA. The CDR3 DNA reads TGTGCCAGCAGCTCCACAGACACCGGGGAGCTGTTTTTT. The encoded protein is CASSSTDTGELFF.

This clone was seen a single time. The rearrangement joins TRBV21-1 to TRBJ2-7. TRBV21-1 is reported as a pseudogene. The CDR3 covers 15 residues. The CDR3 DNA reads as TGTGCCAGCAGCGTCCAAGGGGACCACTCCTACGAGCAGTACTTC. Protein sequence: CASSVQGDHSYEQYF.

This clone was counted a single time. This rearrangement joins TRBV19 to TRBJ1-2, with D possibly matching TRBD1 (5 bases). Trimming shortened V by 6 bases and J by 8 bases, and 16 bases separated the two germline ends. Germline loops: CDR1 LNHDA, CDR2 SQIVND (reference sequence). This CDR3 is built from 13 residues. The CDR3 bases are TGTGCCAGTAGGACAGAAAAGGTGGGGGGCTACACCTTC. Protein sequence: CASRTEKVGGYTF.

This chain joins TRBV30 and TRBJ1-5; D gene uncertain. The CDR3 is made up of 13 amino acids. Germline CDR1 GTSNPN, CDR2 SVGIG (reference sequence). V lost 2 bases to trimming and J lost 4 bases, with 9 bases between them. CDR3 sequence: CAWSTRENQPQHF. CDR3 coding DNA: TGTGCCTGGAGTACGAGGGAGAATCAGCCCCAGCATTTT. Using reference TRBV30 and TRBJ1-5 for the parts outside the CDR3, the full variable domain is SQTIHQWPATLVQPVGSPLSLECTVEGTSNPNLYWYRQAAGRGLQLLFYSVGIGQISSEVPQNLSASRPQDRQFILSSKKLLLSDSGFYLCAWSTRENQPQHFGDGTRLSIL.

This clone was found many times. This sequence joins TRBV19 and TRBJ2-7; the match to TRBD2 covers 7 bases. Germline V gene sequence: CDR1 LNHDA, CDR2 SQIVND (reference sequence). This CDR3 contains 15 residues. The V segment lost 4 bases and the J segment 0 bases; nucleotides outside the gene matches: 6. This chain's CDR3 is CASSSWAGDSYEQYF. DNA of the CDR3: TGTGCCAGTAGTAGCTGGGCGGGGGACTCCTACGAGCAGTACTTC.

The rearrangement joins TRBV11-2 to TRBJ2-2; maybe TRBD2 (5 bases). Germline-derived CDR1 and CDR2 are SGHAT and FQNNGV. V lost 4 bases and J 0 bases, leaving 12 bases between the germline ends. This CDR3 comprises 16 residues. The CDR3 loop is CASSYEELANTGELFF. The CDR3 nucleotides are TGTGCCAGCAGCTACGAGGAACTAGCGAACACCGGGGAGCTGTTTTTT. Together with reference TRBV11-2 and TRBJ2-2, the CDR3 gives the full variable domain: EAGVAQSPRYKIIEKRQSVAFWCNPISGHATLYWYQQILGQGPKLLIQFQNNGVVDDSQLPKDRFSAERLKGVDSTLKIQPAKLEDSAVYLCASSYEELANTGELFFGEGSRLTVL.

This clone was counted once. The chain couples TRBV2 to TRBJ2-6, with a possible D match to TRBD2 (6 bases). This CDR3 is 14 amino acids long. Germline CDR1 reads SNHLY; CDR2 reads FYNNEI. V lost 9 bases to trimming and J lost 0 bases, with 9 bases between them. CDR3 loop: CASGGSSGANVLTF. In DNA, the CDR3 is TGTGCCAGTGGGGGGAGCTCTGGGGCCAACGTCCTGACTTTC.

This clone was seen once. The J gene is TRBJ1-4, the V gene TRBV30; a possible D gene is TRBD1 (6 bases). Trimming pared 0 bases from V and 8 bases from J, leaving 13 bases between. This CDR3 spans 14 amino acids. Germline V gives CDR1 GTSNPN, CDR2 SVGIG (reference sequence). Here the CDR3 DNA reads TGTGCCTGGAGTGTCAGGGGTGAGGAGGAAAAACTGTTTTTT. Amino acid sequence: CAWSVRGEEEKLFF. Full variable domain (missing parts from reference TRBV30 and TRBJ1-4): SQTIHQWPATLVQPVGSPLSLECTVEGTSNPNLYWYRQAAGRGLQLLFYSVGIGQISSEVPQNLSASRPQDRQFILSSKKLLLSDSGFYLCAWSVRGEEEKLFFGSGTQLSVL.